The present T cell receptor (beta chain) was sequenced within a study of blood T cell repertoires in COVID-19. TCRdb's copy holds only in-frame clones and misses some; the assay was immunoSEQ multiplex PCR. The data contain around 200,000 clones, about 90% of them singletons. Sequenced: peripheral blood. This receptor was identified in a man in his 70s with active or convalescent COVID-19.

CDR3 loop: CASSLRIGGPSGEQYF. The CDR3 nucleotides are TGTGCCAGCAGCTTAAGAATAGGCGGGCCCTCGGGGGAGCAGTACTTC. This sequence joins TRBV11-2 and TRBJ2-7; the D gene is possibly TRBD2 (5 bases). CDR3 length equals 16 residues. V lost 2 bases and J 7 bases, leaving 21 bases between the germline ends. The germline V gene has CDR1 SGHAT and CDR2 FQNNGV.